A single sample is the source of the 26 T cell receptor beta chains below, sequenced in a study of blood T cell repertoires in COVID-19. Sequenced by immunoSEQ multiplex PCR; TCRdb stores in-frame clones only, minus some. This sample has 100,000 to 110,000 clones, with about 77% found just once. Sequences were obtained from peripheral blood. These receptors originate from a woman in her 70s with acute or convalescent COVID-19.

J is TRBJ1-1 and V is TRBV11-2; D is perhaps TRBD1 (5 bases). CDR1 is SGHAT, CDR2 FQNNGV, per germline. Deletions cut 3 bases from V and 1 base from J, with 9 bases between. The CDR3 totals 14 residues. The DNA for the CDR3 is TGTGCCAGCAGCTTCGGGGGGGGGAACACTGAAGCTTTCTTT. Translation: CASSFGGGNTEAFF.

A single count supports this clone. The J gene is TRBJ1-1, the V gene TRBV9; perhaps TRBD1 as D (6 bases). This CDR3 spans 15 amino acids. V shed 4 bases and J shed 3 bases, with 16 bases lying between them. From germline, CDR1 is SGDLS and CDR2 YYNGEE. The CDR3 spells CASSPWGGADTEAFF. The CDR3 DNA sequence: TGTGCCAGCAGCCCTTGGGGGGGGGCGGACACTGAAGCTTTCTTT.

This clone was seen only once. The chain carries TRBV20-1 and TRBJ1-4; perhaps TRBD1 as D (5 bases). The germline V gene has CDR1 DFQATT and CDR2 SNEGSKA (reference sequence). CDR3 length equals 11 residues. V lost 6 bases, J lost 7 bases, and 9 bases lay in between. DNA of the CDR3: TGCAGTGCGCGGGACCTTGAAAAACTGTTTTTT. This codes for CSARDLEKLFF.

The chain uses TRBV7-2 and TRBJ2-5; TRBD2 aligns across 10 bases. The CDR3 has 15 residues. The J segment lost 5 bases and the V segment lost 8 bases, leaving 11 bases of the junction unmatched. CDR1 is SGHTA and CDR2 is FQGNSA in the germline V gene. CDR3 sequence reads: CASSGLAIVGETQYF. The CDR3 region has the DNA TGTGCCAGCTCGGGACTAGCGATAGTTGGCGAGACCCAGTACTTC.

The genes are TRBV4-2 and TRBJ1-6, with 9 bases aligning to TRBD1. Germline-derived CDR1 and CDR2 are LGHNA and YNFKEQ. The CDR3 has 17 residues. V was pared by 0 bases and J by 6 bases, with 6 bases of the junction left unmatched. In DNA form, the CDR3 reads TGTGCCAGCAGCCAAGAGAGACAGGGGGACGTTAATTCACCCCTCCACTTT. It yields the protein CASSQERQGDVNSPLHF.

This clone was found once. V gene TRBV6-5 combines with J gene TRBJ1-5, with D possibly being TRBD1 (5 bases). Germline CDR1 and CDR2: MNHEY and SVGAGI. The CDR3 sequence is 15 residues long. Trimming took off 5 bases at V and 0 bases at J, with 11 bases between the two ends. CDR3: CASSPRGNSNQPQHF. CDR3 bases: TGTGCCAGCAGTCCTCGGGGGAATAGCAATCAGCCCCAGCATTTT.

The chain uses TRBV7-9 and TRBJ1-4; 8 bases are shared with TRBD1. The CDR3 is made up of 15 amino acids. Trimming at V came to 5 bases and at J to 4 bases, leaving 6 bases not matched to a gene. Germline V gene sequence: CDR1 SEHNR, CDR2 FQNEAQ (reference sequence). The chain's CDR3 is CASSTWTGNNEKLFF. CDR3 sequence (DNA): TGTGCCAGCAGCACCTGGACAGGGAATAATGAAAAACTGTTTTTT.

The chain joins TRBV29-1 to TRBJ2-1; TRBD2 aligns across 11 bases. This CDR3 region has 15 residues. From germline, CDR1 is SQVTM and CDR2 ANQGSEA. J was trimmed by 7 bases and V by 1 base; bases with no gene match: 6. CDR3 sequence (DNA): TGCAGCGTTGAAGGGCTAGCGGGGGGATTTAATGAGCAGTTCTTC. Its translation is CSVEGLAGGFNEQFF.

This sequence joins TRBV27 and TRBJ1-2; TRBD1 matches 7 bases. From germline, CDR1 is MNHEY and CDR2 SMNVEV (reference sequence). V lost 5 bases to trimming and J lost 8 bases; unmatched junction nucleotides: 5. The CDR3 is made up of 12 amino acids. The CDR3 loop reads CASSQRGQGYTF. The CDR3 nucleotides read TGTGCCAGCAGTCAGAGGGGGCAAGGCTACACCTTC.

This clone was seen once. The rearrangement uses TRBV7-9 and TRBJ1-1; 8 bases are a match to TRBD1. CDR3 length equals 15 residues. The V segment lost 7 bases and the J segment 8 bases; nucleotides outside the gene matches: 15. Germline CDR1 reads SEHNR; CDR2 reads FQNEAQ (reference sequence). CDR3: CASIRSGQGIGEAFF. The CDR3 DNA reads TGTGCCAGCATTCGGTCCGGACAGGGAATAGGCGAAGCTTTCTTT.

The chain recombines TRBV5-6 with TRBJ1-2; TRBD1 matches 8 bases. V was clipped by 2 bases and J by 4 bases; unmatched bases: 4. Germline V gives CDR1 SGHDT, CDR2 YYEEEE. This CDR3 comprises 14 residues. The CDR3: CASSLWDRFYGYTF. CDR3 DNA sequence: TGTGCCAGCAGCTTATGGGACAGGTTCTATGGCTACACCTTC.

The rearrangement joins TRBV6-1 to TRBJ1-1; 7 bases line up with TRBD1. The CDR3 extends over 15 amino acids. CDR1 and CDR2 from the germline V gene are MNHNS and SASEGT. The junction had 3 bases not matched to a gene; V was cut back by 0 bases and J by 2 bases. CDR3: CASSEAWTGNTEAFF. Written as DNA, the CDR3 is TGTGCCAGCAGTGAAGCTTGGACAGGCAACACTGAAGCTTTCTTT.

This clone was recorded a few times. The chain uses TRBV5-5 and TRBJ2-3; 11 bases are a match to TRBD2. Germline CDR1 is SGHKS and CDR2 is YYEKEE (reference sequence). The CDR3 length is 16 residues. The trim removed 0 bases at V and 5 bases at J, leaving 5 bases unmatched. CDR3 nucleotides: TGTGCCAGCAGCTTGGCTCTAGCGGGGGGCAGAGATACGCAGTATTTT. Its protein is CASSLALAGGRDTQYF. Full variable domain (remainder filled in from reference TRBV5-5 and TRBJ2-3): DAGVTQSPTHLIKTRGQQVTLRCSPISGHKSVSWYQQVLGQGPQFIFQYYEKEERGRGNFPDRFSARQFPNYSSELNVNALLLGDSALYLCASSLALAGGRDTQYFGPGTRLTVL.

Only one count was recorded for this clone. V is TRBV3-1 (or the pseudogene TRBV3-2) and J is TRBJ1-1; possibly TRBD1 for D (5 bases). This CDR3 has 13 amino acids. V dropped 1 base and J dropped 10 bases, with 13 bases sitting between them. Germline V CDR1 and CDR2: LGHDT, YNNKEL (reference sequence). CDR3 nucleotide sequence: TGTGCCAGCAGCCAAGGCGCCGGGAGGGGAGCTTTCTTT. It yields the protein CASSQGAGRGAFF.

Remarks on this clone: An end of the junction does not agree with germline; a read error may underlie this. This sequence joins TRBV13 and TRBJ2-7, with D uncertain. The CDR3 loop spans 12 amino acids. Germline CDR1 and CDR2: PRHDT and FYEKMQ (reference sequence). The CDR3 is CASSLVSREQYF. The CDR3 nucleotides read TGTGCCAGCAGTTTAGTATCTAGGGAGCAGTACTTC. The full variable domain, in which reference TRBV13 and TRBJ2-7 provide the parts outside the CDR3, is AAGVIQSPRHLIKEKRETATLKCYPIPRHDTVYWYQQGPGQDPQFLISFYEKMQSDKGSIPDRFSAQQFSDYHSELNMSSLELGDSALYFCASSLVSREQYFGPGTRLTVT.

The rearrangement uses TRBV6-4 and TRBJ2-1, with 12 bases aligning to TRBD2. J lost 6 bases, V lost 6 bases, and 9 bases had no gene match. This CDR3 comprises 16 residues. Germline V gives CDR1 MRHNA, CDR2 SNTAGT. DNA of the CDR3: TGTGCCAGCAGCGCCCTAGCGGGGGGGCTCTCCAATGAGCAGTTCTTC. It codes for CASSALAGGLSNEQFF.

The CDR3 DNA sequence: TGTGCCTGGAGTTCGCGACAGGACCTCTATGGCTACACCTTC. This gives the protein CAWSSRQDLYGYTF. This rearrangement joins TRBV30 to TRBJ1-2; weak D call: TRBD1 (6 bases). The germline V gene has CDR1 GTSNPN and CDR2 SVGIG (reference sequence). CDR3 size: 14 residues. Trimming took 2 bases from V and 4 from J, leaving 14 bases between them. Full variable domain (remainder filled in from reference TRBV30 and TRBJ1-2): SQTIHQWPATLVQPVGSPLSLECTVEGTSNPNLYWYRQAAGRGLQLLFYSVGIGQISSEVPQNLSASRPQDRQFILSSKKLLLSDSGFYLCAWSSRQDLYGYTFGSGTRLTVV.

The chain uses TRBV21-1 and TRBJ1-5; TRBD1, the D gene given by the table, was not confirmed from the DNA. TRBV21-1 is a pseudogene locus. This CDR3 contains 15 residues. The CDR3 here is CASPPGAGSNQPQHF. CDR3 nucleotide sequence: TGTGCCAGCCCCCCTGGGGCAGGTAGCAATCAGCCCCAGCATTTT.

The chain links TRBV28 to TRBJ1-5; tentative D call: TRBD1 (6 bases). The ends were cut back, 3 bases at V and 2 bases at J, with 8 bases in the middle. The germline gives CDR1 MDHEN, CDR2 SYDVKM. The CDR3 is 14 amino acids. CDR3 in amino acids: CASSFRGGNQPQHF. CDR3 DNA: TGTGCCAGCAGTTTCAGGGGTGGCAATCAGCCCCAGCATTTT.

This rearrangement joins TRBV6-2 or TRBV6-3 to TRBJ1-1; D gene unclear. Germline V gene sequence: CDR1 MNHEY, CDR2 SVGEGT. The CDR3 totals 14 residues. The V end was cut by 2 bases, the J end by 1 base, with 8 bases between. This chain's CDR3 is CASSYPSGNTEAFF. The CDR3, as DNA: TGTGCCAGCAGTTACCCTTCCGGGAACACTGAAGCTTTCTTT.

V usage is TRBV19 and J usage is TRBJ1-2, with D perhaps matching TRBD1 (6 bases). The CDR3 totals 15 residues. Germline CDR1 LNHDA, CDR2 SQIVND (reference sequence). V was pared by 0 bases and J by 10 bases, with 18 bases between. CDR3 sequence: CASSIDLEAGADYTF. In nucleotides, the CDR3 is TGTGCCAGTAGTATAGATCTTGAAGCAGGGGCTGACTACACCTTC.

The chain has TRBV9 and TRBJ2-3; 12 nucleotides line up with TRBD2. This CDR3 is built from 16 residues. The J segment lost 3 bases and the V segment lost 1 base, leaving 3 bases of the junction unmatched. Germline V gene sequence: CDR1 SGDLS, CDR2 YYNGEE. The CDR3, as DNA: TGTGCCAGCAGCGTACTACTAGCGGGGGGTACAGATACGCAGTATTTT. Protein sequence: CASSVLLAGGTDTQYF.

This chain joins TRBV18 and TRBJ1-4; the match to TRBD1 covers 7 bases. Losses at the gene ends were 5 bases for V and 3 bases for J; bases not matched to a gene: 6. The germline CDR1 and CDR2 sequences are KGHSH and LQKENI. The CDR3 contains 15 residues. CDR3 residues: CASSLWGTANEKLFF. The CDR3 DNA reads TGTGCCAGCTCATTATGGGGGACAGCTAATGAAAAACTGTTTTTT.

The J gene is TRBJ1-1, the V gene TRBV19; D might be TRBD1 (5 bases). The CDR3 loop spans 13 amino acids. V was pared by 5 bases and J by 2 bases, with 9 bases between. CDR1 is LNHDA and CDR2 is SQIVND in the germline V gene (reference sequence). The DNA of the CDR3 is TGTGCCAGTAGTCGACAGCTTAACACTGAAGCTTTCTTT. Translated: CASSRQLNTEAFF.

The chain carries TRBV6-1 and TRBJ2-5; 8 bases map to TRBD2. With V trimmed by 7 bases and J by 5 bases, 9 bases remained unmatched. The germline CDR1 and CDR2 sequences are MNHNS and SASEGT. There are 14 residues in the CDR3. CDR3 amino acids: CASNKLAVRETQYF. DNA of the CDR3: TGTGCCAGCAATAAACTAGCGGTCCGGGAGACCCAGTACTTC.

This clone was seen at least ten times. The V gene is TRBV3-1 (or the pseudogene TRBV3-2), the J gene TRBJ2-5; TRBD1 is a possible D gene (6 bases). CDR1 is LGHDT, CDR2 YNNKEL, per germline (reference sequence). The V and J ends lost 8 bases and 1 base respectively, with 14 bases between them. CDR3 length: 14 amino acids. CDR3 nucleotide sequence: TGTGCCAGCCGTAGACAGGACCTCCAAGAGACCCAGTACTTC. Encoded protein: CASRRQDLQETQYF.